Shown below are 8 T cell receptor beta chains from a single sample sequenced in a study of T cells in Graves' hyperthyroidism and ophthalmopathy. The investigators amplified TCR beta CDR3 regions from RNA transcripts. Using the HTBI primer set, a first-round RT-PCR was run on the TCR CDR3. In TCRdb, the multiplex PCR reads were re-called with MiXCR into one record per CDR3 protein. Counted here are 150,000 or so distinct CDR3 sequences, approximately 24% occurring once; the ten biggest clones make up 60% to 70%. The material sequenced was blood. Every receptor here comes from a woman aged 50 to 60 with Graves' hyperthyroidism that later progressed to Graves' ophthalmopathy.

The sample holds many counts of this clonotype. The V and J genes are TRBV2 and TRBJ1-4; maybe TRBD1 (5 bases). V lost 3 bases to trimming and J lost 2 bases, with 10 bases between them. The germline V gene encodes CDR1 SNHLY and CDR2 FYNNEI. This CDR3 spans 15 amino acids. The CDR3 spells CASSDHRGTNEKLFF. CDR3 coding DNA: TGTGCCAGCAGTGATCACCGGGGGACTAATGAAAAACTGTTTTTT. Filled out from reference TRBV2 and TRBJ1-4, the complete variable domain reads EPEVTQTPSHQVTQMGQEVILRCVPISNHLYFYWYRQILGQKVEFLVSFYNNEISEKSEIFDDQFSVERPDGSNFTLKIRSTKLEDSAMYFCASSDHRGTNEKLFFGSGTQLSVL.

V usage is TRBV15 and J usage is TRBJ1-4, with 9 bases matching TRBD1. Germline V lookup: CDR1 LNHNV, CDR2 YYDKDF (reference sequence). The CDR3 contains 14 residues. V dropped 3 bases and J dropped 7; count of bases not matched to a gene: 3. The CDR3 bases are TGTGCCACCAGCAGGGACAGGGGCCGTGAAAAACTGTTTTTT. Amino acid sequence: CATSRDRGREKLFF.

A word on this clonotype: An end of the junction does not agree with germline; a read error may underlie this. This rearrangement joins TRBV12-3 or TRBV12-4 to TRBJ2-3; D is unclear. CDR3 size: 11 residues. This CDR3 is CASSRTDAQYF. In DNA, the CDR3 is TGTGCCAGCAGTCGCACAGATGCGCAGTATTTT.

This chain joins TRBV7-8 and TRBJ2-6, with D hard to call. Trimming shortened V by 7 bases and J by 4 bases, and 17 bases separated the two germline ends. The CDR3 spans 16 residues. The germline V gene has CDR1 SGHVS and CDR2 FQNEAQ. In DNA, the CDR3 is TGTGCCAGCAAGAGGTTCTCCGCCCAAGGGGCCAACGTCCTGACTTTC. This translates into CASKRFSAQGANVLTF.

About this clonotype: With a much larger clone just one base away, this may be a read error. V gene TRBV27 combines with J gene TRBJ2-1; 11 bases are a match to TRBD2. This CDR3 has 18 amino acids. Germline assignment: CDR1 MNHEY and CDR2 SMNVEV (reference sequence). The CDR3 region is CASSSGLAGAHSYNGQFF. CDR3 sequence (DNA): TGTGCCAGCAGTTCTGGACTAGCGGGCGCACACTCCTACAATGGGCAGTTCTTC.

In this sample, this clonotype turned up a few times. DNA for the CDR3: TGTGCCAGCAGTGACTCCGGGACAGTGGGAGGGTTTACGCAGTATTTT. Translating gives CASSDSGTVGGFTQYF. The chain links TRBV6-1 to TRBJ2-3; perhaps D is TRBD1 or TRBD2 (7 bases each). The CDR3 extends over 16 amino acids. V was cut by 3 bases and J by 8 bases, with 21 bases left in between. Germline CDR1 MNHNS, CDR2 SASEGT.

This clonotype was found many times. CDR3 nucleotide sequence: TGTGCCAGCATCCCAAAGCGAGGGTATGGCTACACCTTC. Its protein is CASIPKRGYGYTF. J is TRBJ1-2 and V is TRBV28; D is unresolved. V lost 7 bases and J 5 bases, leaving 14 bases between the germline ends. Germline loops: CDR1 MDHEN, CDR2 SYDVKM. The CDR3 is 13 amino acids.

This clonotype was recorded many times. The chain is built from TRBV12-3 or TRBV12-4 and TRBJ1-3, with a weak D call TRBD1 (6 bases). This CDR3 has 16 amino acids. V lost 4 bases and J 4 bases, leaving 17 bases between the germline ends. The CDR3 loop reads CASSSRKGGHGNTIYF. The CDR3 nucleotides are TGTGCCAGCAGTTCAAGGAAGGGGGGGCACGGAAACACCATATATTTT.